This passage covers 5 T cell receptor beta chains from one sample sequenced in a study of OX40 agonist ivuxolimab in advanced cancers. The library was made by the immunoSEQ multiplex PCR assay. What TCRdb holds here is the immuneACCESS table cut down to in-frame rearrangements. Part of the clones is not present; checked against another copy, under half of the missing clones reflect an unresolved V gene, and the others are unexplained. This sample comprises approximately 69,000 clones, about 80% of them detected only once. Of the sample, 2% to 2.5% is held by the ten largest clones. The sequenced sample was CD4+ or CD8+ T cells sorted from blood, obtained in a trial of the OX40 agonist ivuxolimab. These receptors all come from an adult with an advanced solid tumor such as melanoma, head and neck, liver or kidney cancer.

The rearrangement joins TRBV2 to TRBJ2-7, with 7 nucleotides matching TRBD1. Trimming removed 6 bases from V and 5 bases from J; junction bases left unmatched: 7. Looked up from germline, CDR1 is SNHLY and CDR2 is FYNNEI. The CDR3 sequence is 13 residues long. The CDR3 nucleotides read TGTGCCAGCAGGACAGGGAAAGAAGACGAGCAGTACTTC. Translated, it gives CASRTGKEDEQYF. The full variable domain, its missing parts supplied by reference TRBV2 and TRBJ2-7, is EPEVTQTPSHQVTQMGQEVILRCVPISNHLYFYWYRQILGQKVEFLVSFYNNEISEKSEIFDDQFSVERPDGSNFTLKIRSTKLEDSAMYFCASRTGKEDEQYFGPGTRLTVT.

The CDR3 reads CASSPMSRANEQYF. CDR3 DNA sequence: TGTGCCAGCTCACCTATGTCCAGGGCGAACGAGCAGTACTTC. The rearrangement uses TRBV18 and TRBJ2-7; maybe TRBD1 (5 bases). Germline CDR1 and CDR2: KGHSH and LQKENI. There are 14 residues in the CDR3. The ends were cut back, 3 bases at V and 5 bases at J, with 14 bases in the middle.

This clone has only a few counts. The rearrangement joins TRBV7-2 to TRBJ1-6; possible D gene TRBD1, 5 bases. Germline V lookup: CDR1 SGHTA, CDR2 FQGNSA. The V and J ends lost 3 bases and 1 base respectively, with 16 bases between them. This CDR3 contains 18 residues. CDR3 protein: CASSFQGSLGSYNSPLHF. CDR3 DNA: TGTGCCAGCAGCTTTCAGGGATCCCTGGGGTCCTATAATTCACCCCTCCACTTT.

The chain combines TRBV6-5 with TRBJ1-4; 8 nucleotides align to TRBD1. This CDR3 is 14 amino acids long. V lost 5 bases to trimming and J lost 2 bases; unmatched junction nucleotides: 1. The germline V gene encodes CDR1 MNHEY and CDR2 SVGAGI. In nucleotides, the CDR3 is TGTGCCAGCAGTCGACAGGGGACTAATGAAAAACTGTTTTTT. This sequence encodes CASSRQGTNEKLFF.

This chain links TRBV6-5 with TRBJ1-3; D call uncertain. CDR3 length: 15 amino acids. The germline V and J ends were trimmed by 2 bases and 3 bases, with 11 bases remaining between them. The germline V gene has CDR1 MNHEY and CDR2 SVGAGI. Written as DNA, the CDR3 is TGTGCCAGCAGTTACGAGCCAGGTCGTGGAAACACCATATATTTT. As protein: CASSYEPGRGNTIYF.